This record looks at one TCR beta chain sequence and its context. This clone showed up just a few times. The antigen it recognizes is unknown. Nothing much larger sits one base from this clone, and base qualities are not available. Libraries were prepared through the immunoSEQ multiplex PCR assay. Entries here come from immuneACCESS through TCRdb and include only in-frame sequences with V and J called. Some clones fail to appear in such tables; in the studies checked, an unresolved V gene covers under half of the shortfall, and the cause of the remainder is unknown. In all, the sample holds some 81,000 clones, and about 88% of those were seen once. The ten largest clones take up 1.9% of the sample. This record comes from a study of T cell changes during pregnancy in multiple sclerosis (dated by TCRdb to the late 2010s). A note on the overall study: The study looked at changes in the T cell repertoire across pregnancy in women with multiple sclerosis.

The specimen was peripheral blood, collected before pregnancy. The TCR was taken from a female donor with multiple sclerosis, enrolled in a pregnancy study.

CDR3 loop: CASSAGIEAGELFF. The nucleotide sequence is TGTGCCAGCAGTGCCGGGATAGAGGCCGGGGAGCTGTTTTTT. Recombination linked TRBV6-1 to TRBJ2-2; matching of 5 bases hints at TRBD2 as the D gene. The germline V gene specifies MNHNS as CDR1 and SASEGT as CDR2. The CDR3 spans 14 residues, from the cysteine through the phenylalanine. The read is trimmed to its CDR3 DNA, 42 bases read in frame from base 1. A distance of 12 bases separates the germline ends of V and J, which lose 4 bases and 6 bases respectively.